This T cell receptor (beta chain) is from a study of OX40 agonist ivuxolimab in advanced cancers. On the study more broadly: Mean age about 60 years, range about 20 to 79; roughly 82% male. Whole-study results and caveats: The average count of expanded clones was higher among CD8+ T cells than among CD4+.

This clone was detected once. Its specificity is unknown. Data came from immunoSEQ multiplex PCR; TCRdb stores just in-frame clones and leaves some out. Of about 76,000 clones in the sample, 84% were seen once. The V gene's germline CDR1 is ENHRY and CDR2 SYGVKD. V was trimmed by 4 bases and J by 6 bases, leaving 13 bases between them. This CDR3 has 14 residues. This TCR derives from an adult with an advanced solid tumor such as melanoma, head and neck, liver or kidney cancer. The specimen was CD4+ or CD8+ T cells sorted from blood, collected in a trial of the OX40 agonist ivuxolimab. The chain carries TRBV10-3 and TRBJ1-5, with a weak D call TRBD1 (5 bases). The CDR3 DNA sequence: TGTGCCATCAGTGCCAAGGGGTTAGGTCAGCCCCAGCATTTT. Amino acid sequence: CAISAKGLGQPQHF.